The rows below give T cell receptor beta chains drawn from one sample of a study of cytomegalovirus exposure and HLA in healthy donors. Produced via immunoSEQ multiplex PCR; TCRdb's table is partial and in-frame only. The table includes around 160,000 clones, less than 90% detected once. The material sequenced was PBMCs. The source is a young man in good health and CMV-seropositive. CDR3s include the opening cysteine and the closing phenylalanine or tryptophan. Each record gives: D gene, V gene, CDR3 protein. A D gene is named only where the DNA matches it firmly.

- | TRBV5-1 | CASSSQAARYNEQFF
TRBD2 | TRBV27 | CASSIRTSGSRYEQYF
TRBD2 | TRBV9 | CASSAGDYLTDTQYF
TRBD1 | TRBV9 | CASSAPQGQATNEQFF
TRBD2 | TRBV7-3 | CASSSDGGADNEQFF
TRBD2 | TRBV18 | CASSPPLAGGFYNEQFF
- | TRBV7-2 | CASSLGQGSYNEQFF
TRBD1 | TRBV28 | CAIPGTGNHGYTF
- | TRBV7-6 | CASSPTTEIYEQYF
- | TRBV30 | CAWSKGGRDQPQHF
TRBD2 | TRBV10-3 | CAISESTSLADSYEQYF
- | TRBV7-2 | CASSPISYNEQFF
TRBD2 | TRBV29-1 | CSVETSGRGEQFF
- | TRBV7-2 | CASSLVGDTSYNEQFF
TRBD2 | TRBV5-6 | CASSLLRSGTSYEQYF
- | TRBV6-1 | CASTFRRDYEQYF
TRBD2 | TRBV19 | CASYSGGVDEQFF
- | TRBV7-8 | CASSLAPSYGYTF
- | TRBV7-3 | CASSLGRAYEQYF
TRBD1 | TRBV28 | CASRGGRSSSYNEQFF
TRBD1 | TRBV6-1 | CASSELQGTDTQYF
TRBD1 | TRBV7-3 | CASSPTGGRETQYF
TRBD1 | TRBV5-1 | CASSRQGDEQYF
- | TRBV27 | CASSLRGSGYEQYF
TRBD1 | TRBV29-1 | CSVEDTGAGDTQYF
TRBD2 | TRBV28 | CASSDIAGGSPGTDTQYF
- | TRBV2 | CASSEGRGSYEQYF
TRBD2 | TRBV6-6 | CASRDRLAGDLRQYF
TRBD2 | TRBV29-1 | CSVATSGYNEQFF
- | TRBV2 | CASSAETGPNEQFF
- | TRBV6-4 | CASSDGGAEQFF
- | TRBV27 | CASSASSSPTDTQYF
TRBD2 | TRBV4-2 | CASSQDEGLDSTGELFF
TRBD1 | TRBV15 | CATRTGGFGNQPQHF
- | TRBV10-3 | CAISESSDEQYF
- | TRBV4-1 | CASSLYRQVPNEKLFF
TRBD2 | TRBV7-3 | CASSLAGDRNEQFF
TRBD2 | TRBV2 | CASSEGIAGEQFF
- | TRBV7-9 | CASSTGPPETQYF